This T cell receptor (beta chain) originates from a study of cytomegalovirus exposure and HLA in healthy donors. Of note for this clone: What it binds is not known.

The PCR employed 60 Vbeta primers together with 13 Jbeta primers. The repertoire was sequenced with immunoSEQ multiplex PCR; TCRdb's copy has only in-frame clones and lacks some. The data hold more than 150,000 clones, with roughly 80% observed a single time. Broader study findings: When analyzed later, a missense DCLRE1C variant was found to be linked to TCR beta V- and J-gene trimming. Analysis was performed later, and it showed HLA-associated TCR beta chains to be more clonally expanded than equally common others.

The receptor was derived from a woman aged 40 to 50 in good health and CMV-seropositive. Material for sequencing was PBMCs.

The DNA for the CDR3 is TGTGCCACCCTACAGGGCTTGAACACTGAAGCTTTCTTT. As protein: CATLQGLNTEAFF. The chain has TRBV18 and TRBJ1-1; maybe TRBD1 (6 bases). The CDR3 is 13 residues long. The germline gives CDR1 KGHSH, CDR2 LQKENI. Trimming pared 10 bases from V and 0 bases from J, leaving 12 bases between.